These 22 T cell receptor beta chains came from one sample sequenced in a study of shared clonotypes between healthy human individuals. The assay was immunoSEQ multiplex PCR, and TCRdb's table has in-frame clones only and misses some. The sample gives 1,400,000 or so clones, approximately 98.5% of which show up once; 0.36% is in the top ten. The specimen sequenced was naive CD4+ T cells sorted from blood. Subset in this sample: CD45RA+ positively selected. These receptors were taken from a man aged 30 to 39 in good health.

The chain joins TRBV28 to TRBJ2-7, with D hard to call. V was shortened by 8 bases and J by 0 bases, with 14 bases between the two germline ends. The CDR3 runs 14 residues. The germline gives CDR1 MDHEN, CDR2 SYDVKM. The CDR3 coding sequence is TGTGCCAGCGCCGGTGGGCGAAACTCCTACGAGCAGTACTTC. It translates to CASAGGRNSYEQYF.

The chain couples TRBV2 to TRBJ2-1; the D gene is possibly TRBD2 (5 bases). This CDR3 has 14 residues. CDR1 is SNHLY, CDR2 FYNNEI, per germline. Trimming stripped 7 bases from V and 4 bases from J, with 14 bases between. The CDR3 nucleotides are TGTGCCAGCATTATAACGGGATCTTACAATGAGCAGTTCTTC. This sequence encodes CASIITGSYNEQFF.

Here the CDR3 DNA reads TGTGCCAGCAGCTTAGGCCCCCGAGAGCAGTTCTTC. Residues: CASSLGPREQFF. The chain employs TRBV11-3 and TRBJ2-1; no clear D gene. Deletions cut 1 base from V and 10 bases from J, with 8 bases between. The CDR3 has 12 residues. Germline V CDR1 and CDR2: SGHNT, YENEEA.

V is TRBV11-2 and J is TRBJ2-7; 10 bases line up with TRBD2. Germline V gene data show CDR1 as SGHAT and CDR2 as FQNNGV. The CDR3 is made up of 13 amino acids. V shed 2 bases and J 9 bases; nucleotides not matched to a gene: 4. The CDR3 protein is CASSLTSGTPQYF. The CDR3 DNA reads TGTGCCAGCAGCTTAACTAGCGGGACTCCGCAGTACTTC.

The rearrangement uses TRBV7-2 and TRBJ2-3, with D perhaps TRBD1 (5 bases). V lost 2 bases, J lost 3 bases, and 9 bases lay in between. The CDR3 runs to 14 residues. Germline values: CDR1 SGHTA, CDR2 FQGNSA. Here the CDR3 reads CASSLNPGTDTQYF. CDR3 bases: TGTGCCAGCAGCTTAAATCCAGGGACAGATACGCAGTATTTT.

This clone was recorded only once. CDR3 region: CAISDPKQGETQYF. DNA of the CDR3: TGTGCCATCAGTGACCCGAAACAGGGAGAGACCCAGTACTTC. J is TRBJ2-5 and V is TRBV10-3; a possible D gene is TRBD1 (6 bases). V lost 3 bases, J lost 4 bases, and 12 bases lay in between. This CDR3 is built from 14 residues. CDR1 ENHRY and CDR2 SYGVKD come from the germline V gene.

This sequence joins TRBV9 and TRBJ2-1; D might be TRBD2 (5 bases). This CDR3 region has 15 residues. Germline assignment: CDR1 SGDLS and CDR2 YYNGEE. With 4 bases removed from V and 5 bases from J, the gap between germline ends came to 16 bases. The CDR3 region has the DNA TGTGCCAGCAGCTCCCTAGCTACTTTCGACAATGAGCAGTTCTTC. Translated, it gives CASSSLATFDNEQFF.

The rearrangement links TRBV5-1 to TRBJ2-6; TRBD1 agrees at 12 bases. Trimming took 4 bases from V and 1 from J; bases not matched to a gene: 3. Germline V lookup: CDR1 SGHRS, CDR2 YFSETQ. The CDR3 spans 17 residues. The CDR3 DNA reads as TGCGCCAGCAGCAGGGACAGGGGGCTTTCTGGGGCCAACGTCCTGACTTTC. Translation gives CASSRDRGLSGANVLTF.

The rearrangement links TRBV4-1 to TRBJ1-1; weak D call: TRBD1 (5 bases). Germline CDR1 reads MGHRA; CDR2 reads YSYEKL. The CDR3 is 15 amino acids. V shed 3 bases and J shed 2 bases, with 13 bases lying between them. CDR3 in amino acids: CASSQLTGGNTEAFF. CDR3 coding DNA: TGCGCCAGCAGCCAGCTGACGGGGGGAAACACTGAAGCTTTCTTT.

This clone was counted once. The genes are TRBV19 and TRBJ2-1, with D maybe TRBD1 (5 bases). The germline V gene has CDR1 LNHDA and CDR2 SQIVND (reference sequence). The CDR3 runs to 15 residues. With 7 bases removed from V and 1 base from J, the gap between germline ends came to 14 bases. Written as DNA, the CDR3 is TGTGCCAGTACGGACATTCCTGGGTCCTACAATGAGCAGTTCTTC. This sequence encodes CASTDIPGSYNEQFF.

As concerns this clone: This specimen includes other DNA sequences encoding the same CDR3. The chain carries TRBV5-6 and TRBJ1-2; TRBD1 matches at 9 bases. Trimming at V came to 4 bases and at J to 5 bases, leaving 3 bases not matched to a gene. Germline V gives CDR1 SGHDT, CDR2 YYEEEE. The CDR3 runs to 13 residues. The CDR3 protein is CASSPDRGYGYTF. The CDR3 DNA is TGTGCCAGCAGCCCGGACAGGGGTTATGGCTACACCTTC.

The V gene is TRBV5-1, the J gene TRBJ2-7, with unresolved D. The CDR3 has 14 residues. The ends were cut back, 0 bases at V and 7 bases at J, with 14 bases in the middle. CDR1 and CDR2 from the germline V gene are SGHRS and YFSETQ. CDR3 amino acids: CASSLGYRAWEQYF. In DNA form, the CDR3 reads TGCGCCAGCAGCTTGGGCTACAGAGCCTGGGAGCAGTACTTC.

The rearrangement uses TRBV13 and TRBJ2-7; TRBD1 aligns across 10 bases. The CDR3 runs to 16 residues. The V gene end was trimmed by 5 bases and the J gene end by 2 bases; junction bases not matched to a gene: 9. From germline, CDR1 is PRHDT and CDR2 FYEKMQ (reference sequence). In DNA form, the CDR3 reads TGTGCCAGCAGCCCCCGGACAGGGGGTATTCCCTACGAGCAGTACTTC. This translates into CASSPRTGGIPYEQYF. The full variable domain, its missing parts supplied by reference TRBV13 and TRBJ2-7, is AAGVIQSPRHLIKEKRETATLKCYPIPRHDTVYWYQQGPGQDPQFLISFYEKMQSDKGSIPDRFSAQQFSDYHSELNMSSLELGDSALYFCASSPRTGGIPYEQYFGPGTRLTVT.

This chain connects TRBV5-6 to TRBJ2-1; D tentatively reads TRBD1 or TRBD2 (5 bases each). Germline-derived CDR1 and CDR2 are SGHDT and YYEEEE. The CDR3 sequence is 14 residues long. V was pared by 4 bases and J by 7 bases, with 15 bases between. This chain's CDR3 is CASSGAGSGNEQFF. CDR3 bases: TGTGCCAGCAGCGGTGCAGGGAGTGGGAATGAGCAGTTCTTC. The variable domain in full, with the rest retrieved from reference TRBV5-6 and TRBJ2-1, is DAGVTQSPTHLIKTRGQQVTLRCSPKSGHDTVSWYQQALGQGPQFIFQYYEEEERQRGNFPDRFSGHQFPNYSSELNVNALLLGDSALYLCASSGAGSGNEQFFGPGTRLTVL.

The chain joins TRBV28 to TRBJ1-2; D gene unclear. Germline CDR1 is MDHEN and CDR2 is SYDVKM. The CDR3 is 12 amino acids. Trimming shortened V by 2 bases and J by 8 bases, and 9 bases separated the two germline ends. The chain's CDR3 is CASSLVSSGYTF. The CDR3 bases are TGTGCCAGCAGTTTAGTCAGTTCCGGCTACACCTTC.

The chain uses TRBV21-1 and TRBJ2-2; the table's D call of TRBD2 was not tested on the DNA. TRBV21-1 is assigned pseudogene status. This CDR3 comprises 17 residues. CDR3 in amino acids: CASSNDWTSGGTGELFF. CDR3 DNA sequence: TGTGCCAGCAGCAATGACTGGACTAGCGGAGGTACCGGGGAGCTGTTTTTT.

The chain carries TRBV9 and TRBJ1-2, with 7 nucleotides matching TRBD1. V lost 4 bases, J lost 2 bases, and 2 bases stayed unmatched. The CDR3 is made up of 13 amino acids. Looked up from germline, CDR1 is SGDLS and CDR2 is YYNGEE. DNA for the CDR3: TGTGCCAGCAGCCTACAGGGGAACTATGGCTACACCTTC. Residues: CASSLQGNYGYTF.

The V and J genes are TRBV7-2 and TRBJ2-7; TRBD2 aligns across 7 bases. Germline trimming cut 3 bases from V and 3 bases from J; bases unmatched to any gene: 8. The germline CDR1 and CDR2 sequences are SGHTA and FQGNSA. This CDR3 has 15 amino acids. The CDR3: CASSLERGANYEQYF. In nucleotides, the CDR3 is TGTGCCAGCAGCTTGGAGCGGGGAGCCAACTACGAGCAGTACTTC.

The genes are TRBV6-5 and TRBJ2-7, with no clear D. Germline loops: CDR1 MNHEY, CDR2 SVGAGI. The CDR3 runs 12 residues. V lost 6 bases and J 3 bases, leaving 9 bases between the germline ends. The CDR3 region is CASRADLYEQYF. CDR3 DNA: TGTGCCAGCAGGGCAGACCTCTACGAGCAGTACTTC.

V usage is TRBV25-1 and J usage is TRBJ1-1; 7 bases match TRBD1. J gave up 0 bases and V 6 bases, and 4 bases lay outside the gene matches. The germline gives CDR1 MGHDK, CDR2 SYGVNS. The CDR3 extends over 14 amino acids. CDR3 coding DNA: TGTGCCAGCAGGCCGACAGGGATGAACACTGAAGCTTTCTTT. Its translation is CASRPTGMNTEAFF.

In the case of this clone: Other DNA variants within this sample encode the same CDR3. The rearrangement joins TRBV28 to TRBJ2-7, with D perhaps matching TRBD2 (6 bases). The CDR3 extends over 13 amino acids. Trimming cost V 2 bases and J 4 bases, with 9 bases left between them. Germline CDR1 MDHEN, CDR2 SYDVKM. The CDR3 sequence: CASSLTGTYEQYF. The CDR3 DNA reads as TGTGCCAGCAGTTTAACCGGGACTTACGAGCAGTACTTC.

The rearrangement uses TRBV9 and TRBJ2-1; TRBD2 matches at 8 bases. The CDR3 has 15 residues. Germline trimming cut 0 bases from V and 13 bases from J; bases unmatched to any gene: 12. From germline, CDR1 is SGDLS and CDR2 YYNGEE. In DNA form, the CDR3 reads TGTGCCAGCAGCGTAGGGACTCTAGGACTAGCTTACCAGTTCTTC. Amino acids: CASSVGTLGLAYQFF.